The 9 T cell receptor beta chains below come from one sample, sequenced in a study of shared clonotypes between healthy human individuals. The table came from immunoSEQ multiplex PCR; TCRdb's copy has only in-frame clones and leaves some out. The table records some 2.3 million clones, 80% to 95% of them present only once. Specimen: naive CD4+ T cells from PBMCs. Subset specified: CD45RA+ positively selected. These receptors were obtained from a man younger than 35 in good health. Some clones in this sample may be carry-over from other donors' samples.

The V call is TRBV7-8, the J call TRBJ2-1; tentative D call: TRBD1 (6 bases). The germline V gene has CDR1 SGHVS and CDR2 FQNEAQ. Between the trimmed V and J ends, which lost 3 bases and 12 bases, there was a span of 12 bases. This CDR3 has 12 residues. CDR3 in amino acids: CASSFLRQVQFF. Here the CDR3 DNA reads TGTGCCAGCAGCTTCCTTCGACAGGTGCAGTTCTTC.

This rearrangement joins TRBV19 to TRBJ1-5; 8 bases match TRBD1. The V gene end was trimmed by 5 bases and the J gene end by 3 bases; junction bases not matched to a gene: 6. Germline V lookup: CDR1 LNHDA, CDR2 SQIVND (reference sequence). The CDR3 consists of 15 residues. CDR3 coding DNA: TGTGCCAGTAGTCTCCGGACAGGGTTCAATCAGCCCCAGCATTTT. As protein: CASSLRTGFNQPQHF.

Concerning this clone itself: The same CDR3 is also encoded by other DNA sequences in this sample. This sequence joins TRBV7-6 and TRBJ2-1; D unclear. CDR1 is SGHVS and CDR2 is FNYEAQ in the germline V gene. V gave up 6 bases and J gave up 4 bases, with 4 bases separating them. The CDR3 is 11 residues long. The CDR3 protein is CASSGYNEQFF. The CDR3 bases are TGTGCCAGCAGTGGGTACAATGAGCAGTTCTTC.

On this clone: The sample carries other DNA sequences with the same CDR3. The chain uses TRBV11-2 and TRBJ1-2; D is perhaps TRBD1 (5 bases). Germline V gene data show CDR1 as SGHAT and CDR2 as FQNNGV. V lost 5 bases and J 2 bases, leaving 9 bases between the germline ends. There are 13 residues in the CDR3. The DNA for the CDR3 is TGTGCCAGCAGCCCGGGACCGAACTATGGCTACACCTTC. This sequence encodes CASSPGPNYGYTF.

A remark on this clone: Other nucleotide sequences from this sample produce the same CDR3. The chain joins TRBV5-1 to TRBJ1-2; the D is unclear. Per germline, CDR1 SGHRS and CDR2 YFSETQ. Trimming left V 0 bases short and J 0 bases short, with 6 bases between. This CDR3 contains 14 residues. CDR3 bases: TGCGCCAGCAGCTTGGGTACAGCTAACTATGGCTACACCTTC. As protein: CASSLGTANYGYTF.

This chain connects TRBV10-3 to TRBJ1-3; D remains ambiguous. Trimming took 10 bases from V and 0 from J, leaving 13 bases between them. The germline CDR1 and CDR2 sequences are ENHRY and SYGVKD. The CDR3 is 14 residues long. This chain's CDR3 is CATTTGYSGNTIYF. In DNA, the CDR3 is TGTGCCACTACGACGGGGTACTCTGGAAACACCATATATTTT.

The J gene is TRBJ1-2, the V gene TRBV5-4; tentative D call: TRBD1 (5 bases). V was clipped by 9 bases and J by 5 bases, with 17 bases between them. The germline gives CDR1 SGHNT, CDR2 YYREEE (reference sequence). The CDR3 has 13 amino acids. The DNA for the CDR3 is TGTGCCATCATGGGGGGGTTCCCGTATGGCTACACCTTC. Protein: CAIMGGFPYGYTF.

This clone was counted a single time. This chain uses TRBV28 with TRBJ1-3; no reliable D call. The CDR3 runs to 14 residues. The V gene lost 4 bases and the J gene lost 4 bases, with 11 bases spanning the gap. Germline CDR1 is MDHEN and CDR2 is SYDVKM. The CDR3 nucleotides are TGTGCCAGCAGTTCACCATTGAACGGAAACACCATATATTTT. It codes for CASSSPLNGNTIYF.

J is TRBJ2-3 and V is TRBV4-1, with unresolved D. Germline CDR1 reads MGHRA; CDR2 reads YSYEKL. Deletions cut 4 bases from V and 5 bases from J, with 7 bases between. The CDR3 contains 12 residues. The CDR3 loop reads CASSLPGDTQYF. The CDR3 DNA sequence: TGCGCCAGCAGCCTCCCCGGAGATACGCAGTATTTT.